A single sample is the source of the 23 T cell receptor beta chains below, sequenced in a study of blood T cell repertoires in COVID-19. Measured with immunoSEQ multiplex PCR; TCRdb has only the in-frame clones, and not every one. The table has a few hundred thousand clones, 75% to 90% seen once. Sequenced sample: PBMCs or T cells enriched from blood (not recorded which). These receptors were obtained from a woman aged 50 to 60 who had recovered from COVID-19.

The gene calls are TRBV5-1 and TRBJ2-7; 10 nucleotides match TRBD2. The CDR3 is 15 amino acids. The J segment lost 2 bases and the V segment lost 4 bases, leaving 6 bases of the junction unmatched. Germline values: CDR1 SGHRS, CDR2 YFSETQ. In DNA, the CDR3 is TGCGCCAGCAGCCCGGGGCTAGCGGGAGCCTACGAGCAGTACTTC. It codes for CASSPGLAGAYEQYF.

This rearrangement joins TRBV18 to TRBJ2-2, with D hard to call. Trimming left V 6 bases short and J 4 bases short, with 9 bases between. The CDR3 runs to 13 residues. CDR1 and CDR2 from the germline V gene are KGHSH and LQKENI. CDR3: CASSPPRTGELFF. CDR3 sequence (DNA): TGTGCCAGCTCCCCCCCCCGCACCGGGGAGCTGTTTTTT.

This chain links TRBV7-2 with TRBJ1-2; 9 bases fit TRBD1. The V gene end was trimmed by 5 bases and the J gene end by 2 bases; junction bases not matched to a gene: 6. Germline V gene lookup returns CDR1 SGHTA and CDR2 FQGNSA. The CDR3 length is 15 residues. Here the CDR3 DNA reads TGTGCCAGCAGCCAAGGGACAGGGACGAACTATGGCTACACCTTC. Its translation: CASSQGTGTNYGYTF. The whole variable domain, remainder taken from reference TRBV7-2 and TRBJ1-2, is GAGVSQSPSNKVTEKGKDVELRCDPISGHTALYWYRQSLGQGLEFLIYFQGNSAPDKSGLPSDRFSAERTGGSVSTLTIQRTQQEDSAVYLCASSQGTGTNYGYTFGSGTRLTVV.

DNA of the CDR3: TGTGCCAGCAGCCCCCCGGACAGGATTGGTGATGCAGATACGCAGTATTTT. It encodes CASSPPDRIGDADTQYF. This chain links TRBV7-9 with TRBJ2-3; 7 bases line up with TRBD1. The germline V gene has CDR1 SEHNR and CDR2 FQNEAQ (reference sequence). V gave up 5 bases and J gave up 4 bases; unmatched junction bases: 15. The CDR3 is made up of 17 amino acids.

This sequence joins TRBV19 and TRBJ2-4; D is possibly TRBD2 (5 bases). V lost 10 bases, J lost 1 base, and 14 bases lay in between. The V gene's germline CDR1 is LNHDA and CDR2 SQIVND (reference sequence). The CDR3 extends over 14 amino acids. CDR3 nucleotides: TGTGCCACCGGGGAAGGGTACGCCAAAAACATTCAGTACTTC. It specifies CATGEGYAKNIQYF. The full variable domain, with the rest looked up from reference TRBV19 and TRBJ2-4, is DGGITQSPKYLFRKEGQNVTLSCEQNLNHDAMYWYRQDPGQGLRLIYYSQIVNDFQKGDIAEGYSVSREKKESFPLTVTSAQKNPTAFYLCATGEGYAKNIQYFGAGTRLSVL.

This chain uses TRBV9 with TRBJ2-3; 8 bases line up with TRBD2. The CDR3 is 15 amino acids. Trimming at V came to 4 bases and at J to 0 bases, leaving 4 bases not matched to a gene. Germline loops: CDR1 SGDLS, CDR2 YYNGEE. The CDR3, as DNA: TGTGCCAGCAGCTACGGGAGGGCTAGCACAGATACGCAGTATTTT. It specifies CASSYGRASTDTQYF.

The J gene is TRBJ1-6, the V gene TRBV7-6; 7 bases map to TRBD1. The germline V gene has CDR1 SGHVS and CDR2 FNYEAQ. CDR3 length: 14 amino acids. The J segment lost 8 bases and the V segment lost 1 base, leaving 2 bases of the junction unmatched. Written as DNA, the CDR3 is TGTGCCAGCAGCTTAGACAGGGGTGATTCACCCCTCCACTTT. It specifies CASSLDRGDSPLHF.

The CDR3 protein is CASTDNQETQYF. The CDR3 nucleotides are TGTGCCAGCACGGACAATCAAGAGACCCAGTACTTC. The chain carries TRBV28 and TRBJ2-5; maybe TRBD1 (5 bases). CDR3 length: 12 residues. CDR1 is MDHEN, CDR2 SYDVKM, per germline. V was cut by 7 bases and J by 2 bases, with 8 bases left in between.

The rearrangement uses TRBV5-4 and TRBJ2-2, with TRBD1 identical over 10 bases. The ends lost 0 bases at V and 6 bases at J; junction bases unmatched: 5. Germline CDR1 SGHNT, CDR2 YYREEE (reference sequence). The CDR3 sequence is 16 residues long. The DNA of the CDR3 is TGTGCCAGCAGCTTGGGACAGGGGGCTATCGCCGGGGAGCTGTTTTTT. It codes for CASSLGQGAIAGELFF.

The chain recombines TRBV7-8 with TRBJ2-3; 11 nucleotides line up with TRBD2. The CDR3 sequence is 20 residues long. Germline-derived CDR1 and CDR2 are SGHVS and FQNEAQ. The V and J ends lost 2 bases and 2 bases, in that order; junction bases with no gene match: 15. DNA of the CDR3: TGTGCCAGCAGCTTACTCTTAGTAGCGGGAGGGAGGGGATACACAGATACGCAGTATTTT. It codes for CASSLLLVAGGRGYTDTQYF.

The chain combines TRBV5-5 with TRBJ1-2; TRBD1 matches at 8 bases. The CDR3 covers 14 residues. Unmatched junction bases numbered 7, after V lost 4 bases and J lost 5 bases. Per germline, CDR1 SGHKS and CDR2 YYEKEE (reference sequence). CDR3 region: CASSAGTGPYGYTF. CDR3 bases: TGTGCCAGCAGCGCCGGGACAGGACCATATGGCTACACCTTC.

V usage is TRBV9 and J usage is TRBJ2-2; TRBD2 agrees at 12 bases. CDR3 length equals 17 residues. Losses at the gene ends were 3 bases for V and 7 bases for J; bases not matched to a gene: 10. Germline-derived CDR1 and CDR2 are SGDLS and YYNGEE. The CDR3 here is CASSARTSGTRNGELFF. CDR3 nucleotide sequence: TGTGCCAGCAGCGCCCGGACTAGCGGGACGCGAAACGGGGAGCTGTTTTTT.

This clone appeared a single time. Compared with germline, one end of the junction differs, possibly owing to a read error. The chain employs TRBV7-7 and TRBJ2-5; the D gene is possibly TRBD2 (5 bases). Germline loops: CDR1 SSHAT, CDR2 FNYEAQ (reference sequence). This CDR3 comprises 14 residues. The CDR3 coding sequence is TGTGCTAGCAGCTTATCCCTAGCCCAAGAGACCCAGTACTTC. Translating it yields CASSLSLAQETQYF.

The rearrangement uses TRBV19 and TRBJ2-7; TRBD2 aligns across 14 bases. The length of the CDR3 is 17 residues. Germline CDR1 LNHDA, CDR2 SQIVND (reference sequence). V shed 10 bases, J shed 4 bases, and the junction held 15 bases outside the gene matches. The CDR3 sequence: CATSDPTGTSGSYEQYF. CDR3 DNA sequence: TGTGCCACATCGGATCCGACCGGGACTAGCGGGAGTTACGAGCAGTACTTC.

In regard to this clone: The junction and the germline gene differ at one end; a read error may be behind it. V and J are TRBV7-8 and TRBJ2-7, with 10 nucleotides matching TRBD2. The CDR3 covers 17 residues. Looked up from germline, CDR1 is SGHVS and CDR2 is FQNEAQ. The CDR3 bases are TGTGCCAGCACCTTAAGAGGGATAGCGGGAGGATCCTACGAGCAGTACTTC. As protein: CASTLRGIAGGSYEQYF.

The genes are TRBV2 and TRBJ2-2, with 7 bases that match TRBD2. The CDR3 covers 14 residues. CDR1 and CDR2 (germline): SNHLY, FYNNEI. Trimming at V came to 11 bases and at J to 4 bases, leaving 10 bases not matched to a gene. DNA for the CDR3: TGTGCCGGGGGAGGAGCGGGACCCACCGGGGAGCTGTTTTTT. Amino acids: CAGGGAGPTGELFF.

CDR3 DNA: TGTGCCAGCAGCTTGGTTGGGACAGGGTCCGAGCAGTACTTC. It translates to CASSLVGTGSEQYF. The chain links TRBV5-6 to TRBJ2-7; 9 nucleotides agree with TRBD1. The CDR3 totals 14 residues. Looked up from germline, CDR1 is SGHDT and CDR2 is YYEEEE. V dropped 0 bases and J dropped 6; count of bases not matched to a gene: 4.

This chain links TRBV28 with TRBJ1-1; D perhaps matches TRBD1 (6 bases). This CDR3 spans 15 amino acids. Per the germline V gene, CDR1 is MDHEN and CDR2 is SYDVKM. Between the trimmed V and J ends, which lost 3 bases and 1 base, there was a span of 12 bases. The CDR3 sequence: CASSLEQGTNTEAFF. The CDR3 DNA reads TGTGCCAGCAGTTTGGAACAGGGAACGAACACTGAAGCTTTCTTT.

V is TRBV10-1 and J is TRBJ1-4, with 8 bases that match TRBD1. CDR1 is WNHNN, CDR2 SYGVQD, per germline (reference sequence). This CDR3 spans 13 amino acids. With V trimmed by 7 bases and J by 7 bases, 5 bases remained unmatched. The CDR3 spells CASIGTGIEKLFF. The CDR3 DNA reads as TGCGCCAGCATAGGGACAGGCATTGAAAAACTGTTTTTT.

This rearrangement joins TRBV5-1 to TRBJ1-1; D perhaps matches TRBD1 (6 bases). The ends were cut back, 4 bases at V and 9 bases at J, with 19 bases in the middle. This CDR3 is built from 14 residues. In germline, CDR1 is SGHRS, CDR2 YFSETQ. The CDR3 is CASSITTGGIQAFF. The DNA for the CDR3 is TGCGCCAGCAGCATAACGACAGGAGGAATCCAAGCTTTCTTT.

The genes are TRBV5-4 and TRBJ2-7; TRBD1 agrees at 12 bases. The V segment lost 4 bases and the J segment 5 bases; nucleotides outside the gene matches: 7. The germline V gene has CDR1 SGHNT and CDR2 YYREEE (reference sequence). The CDR3 spans 15 residues. Written as DNA, the CDR3 is TGTGCCAGCAGCCTGGGGACAGGGGGCTTCGACGAGCAGTACTTC. Translating gives CASSLGTGGFDEQYF.

The V and J genes are TRBV11-3 and TRBJ2-7, with D possibly matching TRBD2 (5 bases). Germline V lookup: CDR1 SGHNT, CDR2 YENEEA. V was cut by 5 bases and J by 3 bases, with 11 bases left in between. CDR3 size: 13 residues. The CDR3 nucleotides are TGTGCCAGCAGCCTCTCCCGGGGCTACGAGCAGTACTTC. This translates into CASSLSRGYEQYF.

The chain links TRBV27 to TRBJ1-5; a possible D gene is TRBD1 (6 bases). CDR3 length: 17 amino acids. Trimming took 6 bases from V and 1 from J, leaving 19 bases between them. Germline values: CDR1 MNHEY, CDR2 SMNVEV (reference sequence). The CDR3 bases are TGTGCCAGCAGCCGATACCCGGGCACAGGGAGCAATCAGCCCCAGCATTTT. It specifies CASSRYPGTGSNQPQHF.